These T cell receptor beta chains were read from a single sample in a study of regulatory T cells in long-lasting Graves disease. TCRdb used MiXCR to reprocess the multiplex PCR reads, holding one entry per CDR3 protein. Here the sample spans roughly 300,000 distinct CDR3 sequences, about 20% being singletons. Source: peripheral blood mononuclear cells (PBMCs), taken when the disease was refractory, from a patient treated with antithyroid drugs. These receptors came from a female donor with Graves disease. The CDR3 runs from the conserved cysteine through the conserved F or W. The D gene is left open where the match is weak. Clone size, where shown, is once, few, many, or a class for clones that have expanded.

D,size,length,J,V,DNA,CDR3
TRBD1,-,14,TRBJ1-1,TRBV29-1,TGCAGCGTTGATTTTGGACAGGGGGCATCTGAAGCTTTCTTT,CSVDFGQGASEAFF
-,many,13,TRBJ2-7,TRBV30,TGTGCCTGGAGTGCGGACTTCCCCTACGAGCAGTACTTC,CAWSADFPYEQYF
TRBD1,-,13,TRBJ1-5,TRBV20-1,TGCAGTGCCGTACGGGACAGTAATCAGCCCCAGCATTTT,CSAVRDSNQPQHF
-,few,18,TRBJ1-1,TRBV10-3,TGTGCCATCAGTTCCCCTTGGGTCAGACGGGGGTTTAAAACTGAAGCTTTCTTT,CAISSPWVRRGFKTEAFF
-,-,13,TRBJ2-1,TRBV16,TGTGCCAGCAGCCAATCGGAGATTACTGAGCAGTTCTTC,CASSQSEITEQFF
TRBD1,many,15,TRBJ1-1,TRBV4-1,TGCGCCAGCTGTAAAACAGGGGGCCGGAACACTGAAGCTTTCTTT,CASCKTGGRNTEAFF
-,-,14,TRBJ1-1,TRBV6-2/TRBV6-3,TGTGCCAGCAGTTACTCGGATCGGGAGACTGAAGCTTTCTTT,CASSYSDRETEAFF
-,many,13,TRBJ1-2,TRBV19,TGTGCCAGTAGGCCATCGGTTGCGTATGGCTACACCTTC,CASRPSVAYGYTF
TRBD1,-,16,TRBJ1-2,TRBV10-3,TGTGCCATCAGTGAGTCGATGACAGGGCGGGGGAATGGCTACACCTTC,CAISESMTGRGNGYTF
-,-,15,TRBJ2-3,TRBV5-1,TGCGCCAGCAGCTTGGCCCAGGGGAGCACAGATACGCAGTATTTT,CASSLAQGSTDTQYF
-,few,19,TRBJ1-1,TRBV6-5,TGTGCCAGCAGTTACTCGATGAGGGGCGAGGGGCCGATGAACACTGAAGCTTTCTTT,CASSYSMRGEGPMNTEAFF
-,-,13,TRBJ1-6,TRBV19,TGTGCCAGTACCGCAGGGGTCAATTCACCCCTCCACTTT,CASTAGVNSPLHF
-,-,14,TRBJ1-5,TRBV20-1,TGCAGTGCTAGAGATCTTGACCTAGGTCAGCCCCAGCATTTT,CSARDLDLGQPQHF
-,many,13,TRBJ2-7,TRBV12-3/TRBV12-4,TGTGCCAGCAGTTTAGGGGCAGGGTCCGAGCAGTACTTC,CASSLGAGSEQYF
-,-,14,TRBJ2-2,TRBV7-9,TGTGCCAGCAGCTTAGGAGAGGGGACCGGGGAGCTGTTTTTT,CASSLGEGTGELFF
-,few,13,TRBJ2-7,TRBV12-3/TRBV12-4,TGTGCCAGCAGTTTTAGGCCTGCAGGCGAGCAGTACTTC,CASSFRPAGEQYF
TRBD2,few,14,TRBJ2-7,TRBV4-1,TGCGCCAGCAGCCAATTTGCGACTAGCGGCGAGCAGTACTTC,CASSQFATSGEQYF
-,many,15,TRBJ1-2,TRBV4-2,TGTGCCAGCAGCCAAGACTCGTGGGAGGCCGATGGCTACACCTTC,CASSQDSWEADGYTF
TRBD2,many,13,TRBJ2-7,TRBV2,TGTGCCAGCCGACCGGGACTAGCATCCGAGCAGTACTTC,CASRPGLASEQYF
-,few,18,TRBJ1-2,TRBV9,TGTGCCAGCAGCGTAGGCTTGTCGGGGTCACTGGGAGGCTATGGCTACACCTTC,CASSVGLSGSLGGYGYTF
-,few,15,TRBJ2-6,TRBV28,TGTGCCAGCAGTTCCGCTAGCTCTGGGGCCAACGTCCTGACTTTC,CASSSASSGANVLTF
-,few,13,TRBJ2-4,TRBV29-1,TGCAGCGTTGGCCCCCTAGCCAAAAACATTCAGTACTTC,CSVGPLAKNIQYF
-,many,14,TRBJ2-2,TRBV6-1,TGTGCCAGCAGTCGGGGGCGGGTAACCGGGGAGCTGTTTTTT,CASSRGRVTGELFF
TRBD1,-,16,TRBJ1-1,TRBV13,TGTGCCAGCAGCTCGGGGGACAGCGGGTTGAACACTGAAGCTTTCTTT,CASSSGDSGLNTEAFF
-,-,14,TRBJ2-1,TRBV10-3,TGTGCCATCATGGGGTCGGCGGAACAAACTGAGCAGTTCTTC,CAIMGSAEQTEQFF
-,-,12,TRBJ2-2,TRBV6-5,TGTGCCAGCAGTTACTGGAGCGGGGAGCTGTTTTTT,CASSYWSGELFF
TRBD1,many,15,TRBJ1-1,TRBV19,TGTGCCAGTAGTAGGGGGGACAGGGGAAATCGCGCAGCTTTCTTT,CASSRGDRGNRAAFF
TRBD1,few,15,TRBJ1-6,TRBV3-1,TGTGCCAGCAGCCAGCGACAGGGTCGGAATTCACCCCTCCACTTT,CASSQRQGRNSPLHF
-,many,14,TRBJ1-6,TRBV6-1,TGTGCCAGCAGTCGAGAGGGTTTTCGGTCACCCCTCCACTTT,CASSREGFRSPLHF
-,-,15,TRBJ1-6,TRBV3-1,TGTGCCAGCAGCCAAAACTCAGGGTTCGATTCACCCCTCCACTTT,CASSQNSGFDSPLHF
-,few,15,TRBJ1-5,TRBV15,TGTGCCACCAGCAGAGAGGGGATGACTCATCAGCCCCAGCATTTT,CATSREGMTHQPQHF
TRBD1,-,14,TRBJ2-7,TRBV19,TGTGCCAGTAGGGACAGGGGGGACATCTACGAGCAGTACTTC,CASRDRGDIYEQYF
-,few,15,TRBJ1-5,TRBV7-2,TGTGCCAGCAGCTTAGAGCTCGCCGGGAATCAGCCCCAGCATTTT,CASSLELAGNQPQHF
-,few,15,TRBJ2-7,TRBV7-9,TGTGCCAGCAGCTTAGTGGAGTACAGACCCTACGAGCAGTACTTC,CASSLVEYRPYEQYF
-,few,14,TRBJ1-5,TRBV10-2,TGCGCCAGCAGTAGCAGGACCGCCAATCAGCCCCAGCATTTT,CASSSRTANQPQHF
TRBD2,once,15,TRBJ2-1,TRBV19,TGTGCCAGTAGTATGTTGACTAGCGGGGACAGTGAGCAGTTCTTC,CASSMLTSGDSEQFF
TRBD2,few,16,TRBJ2-1,TRBV6-1,TGTGCCAGCAGACAGGGACTAGCGGGGGTCTACAATGAGCAGTTCTTC,CASRQGLAGVYNEQFF
TRBD1,-,15,TRBJ1-6,TRBV6-9,TGTGCCAGCAGTTACTCCGGGACAGGATATGCACCCCTCCACTTT,CASSYSGTGYAPLHF
-,many,15,TRBJ1-2,TRBV27,TGTGCCAGCAGTTCCAAGGACCCCTCTCGCTATGGCTACACCTTC,CASSSKDPSRYGYTF
-,many,13,TRBJ2-7,TRBV12-3/TRBV12-4,TGTGCCAGCAGAAACGGGGCCCTCTACGAGCAGTACTTC,CASRNGALYEQYF
-,many,12,TRBJ2-5,TRBV2,TGTGCCAGCAGAGGTCCCCAAGAGACCCAGTACTTC,CASRGPQETQYF
-,-,15,TRBJ1-6,TRBV2,TGTGCCAGCAACGAGGATAGGGTCTATAATTCACCCCTCCACTTT,CASNEDRVYNSPLHF
-,many,11,TRBJ2-5,TRBV28,TGTGCCAGCGGGCACGGAGAGACCCAGTACTTC,CASGHGETQYF